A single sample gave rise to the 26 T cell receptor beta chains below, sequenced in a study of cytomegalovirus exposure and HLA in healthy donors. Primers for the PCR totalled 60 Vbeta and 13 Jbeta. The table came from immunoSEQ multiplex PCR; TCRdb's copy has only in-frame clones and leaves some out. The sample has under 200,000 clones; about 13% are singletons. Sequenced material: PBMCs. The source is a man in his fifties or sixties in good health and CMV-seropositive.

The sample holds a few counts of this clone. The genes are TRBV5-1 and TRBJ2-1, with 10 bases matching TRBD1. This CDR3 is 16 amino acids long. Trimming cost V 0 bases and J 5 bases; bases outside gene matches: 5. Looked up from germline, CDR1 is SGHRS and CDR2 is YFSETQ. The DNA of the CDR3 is TGCGCCAGCAGCTTGGCCGGGACAGGGGTCAACAATGAGCAGTTCTTC. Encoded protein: CASSLAGTGVNNEQFF. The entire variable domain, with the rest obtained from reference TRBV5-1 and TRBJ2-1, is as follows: KAGVTQTPRYLIKTRGQQVTLSCSPISGHRSVSWYQQTPGQGLQFLFEYFSETQRNKGNFPGRFSGRQFSNSRSEMNVSTLELGDSALYLCASSLAGTGVNNEQFFGPGTRLTVL.

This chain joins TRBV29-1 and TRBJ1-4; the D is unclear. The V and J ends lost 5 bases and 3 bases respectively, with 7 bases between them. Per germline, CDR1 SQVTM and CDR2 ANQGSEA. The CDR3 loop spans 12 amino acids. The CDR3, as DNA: TGCAGCGTTTTTAGTGCTAATGAAAAACTGTTTTTT. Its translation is CSVFSANEKLFF.

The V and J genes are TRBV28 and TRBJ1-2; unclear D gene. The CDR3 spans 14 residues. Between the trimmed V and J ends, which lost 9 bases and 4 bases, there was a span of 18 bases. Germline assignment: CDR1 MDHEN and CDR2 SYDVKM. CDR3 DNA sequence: TGTGCCAGTCTCCGAGGGCAGGCGCCCTATGGCTACACCTTC. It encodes CASLRGQAPYGYTF.

CDR3: CASGNRDIGETQYF. Written as DNA, the CDR3 is TGTGCCAGCGGGAATAGGGACATCGGCGAGACCCAGTACTTC. The chain couples TRBV5-4 to TRBJ2-5; D might be TRBD1 (6 bases). V lost 7 bases to trimming and J lost 5 bases, with 18 bases between them. This CDR3 region has 14 residues. CDR1 is SGHNT, CDR2 YYREEE, per germline (reference sequence).

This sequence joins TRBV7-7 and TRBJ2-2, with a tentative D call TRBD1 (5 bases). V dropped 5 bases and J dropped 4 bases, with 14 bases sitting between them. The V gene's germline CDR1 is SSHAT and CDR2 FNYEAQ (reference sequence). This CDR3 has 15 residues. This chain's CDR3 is CASSAYGQGTGELFF. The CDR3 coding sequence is TGTGCCAGCAGCGCCTACGGGCAGGGCACCGGGGAGCTGTTTTTT.

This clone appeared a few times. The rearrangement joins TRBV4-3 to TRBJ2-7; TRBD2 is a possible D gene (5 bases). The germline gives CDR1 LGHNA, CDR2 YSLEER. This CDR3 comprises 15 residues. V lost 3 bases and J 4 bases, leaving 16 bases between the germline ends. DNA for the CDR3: TGCGCCAGCAGCCACGCCGGGGATCTGGAGTACGAGCAGTACGTC. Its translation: CASSHAGDLEYEQYV.

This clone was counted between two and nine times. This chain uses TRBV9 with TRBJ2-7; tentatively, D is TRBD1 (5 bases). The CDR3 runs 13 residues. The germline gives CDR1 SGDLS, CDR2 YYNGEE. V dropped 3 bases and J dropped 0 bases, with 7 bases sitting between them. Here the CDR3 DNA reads TGTGCCAGCAGCGGACAGCTCTCCTACGAGCAGTACTTC. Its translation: CASSGQLSYEQYF.

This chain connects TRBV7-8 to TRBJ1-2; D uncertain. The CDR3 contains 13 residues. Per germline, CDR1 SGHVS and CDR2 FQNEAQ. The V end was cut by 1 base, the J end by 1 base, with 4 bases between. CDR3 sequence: CASSLDGNYGYTF. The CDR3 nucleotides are TGTGCCAGCAGCTTAGACGGTAACTATGGCTACACCTTC.

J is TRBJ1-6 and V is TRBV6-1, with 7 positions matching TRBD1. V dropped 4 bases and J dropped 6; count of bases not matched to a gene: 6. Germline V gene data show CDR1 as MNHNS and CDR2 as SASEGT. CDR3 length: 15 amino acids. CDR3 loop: CASSGTGDSNSPLHF. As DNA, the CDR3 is TGTGCCAGCAGTGGGACAGGAGATTCTAATTCACCCCTCCACTTT.

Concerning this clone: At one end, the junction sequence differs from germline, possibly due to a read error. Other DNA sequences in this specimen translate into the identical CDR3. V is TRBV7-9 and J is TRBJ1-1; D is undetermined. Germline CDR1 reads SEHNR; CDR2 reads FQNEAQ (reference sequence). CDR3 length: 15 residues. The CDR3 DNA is TGTGCCAGCAGCAGGTGGGCGGGGTTAGTCACTGAAGCCTTCTTT. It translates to CASSRWAGLVTEAFF.

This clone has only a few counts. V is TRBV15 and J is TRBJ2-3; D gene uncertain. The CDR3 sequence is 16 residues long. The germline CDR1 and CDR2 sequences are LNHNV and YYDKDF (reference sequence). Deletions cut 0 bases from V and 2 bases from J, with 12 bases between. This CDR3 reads CATSRDGVAVTDTQYF. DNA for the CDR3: TGTGCCACCAGCAGAGACGGAGTAGCAGTCACAGATACGCAGTATTTT.

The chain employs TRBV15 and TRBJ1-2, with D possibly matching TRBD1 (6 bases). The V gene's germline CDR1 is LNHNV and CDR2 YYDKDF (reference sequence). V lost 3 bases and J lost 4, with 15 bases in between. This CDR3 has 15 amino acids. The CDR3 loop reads CATSRMGGASYGYTF. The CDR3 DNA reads TGTGCCACCAGCAGGATGGGGGGGGCCAGCTATGGCTACACCTTC.

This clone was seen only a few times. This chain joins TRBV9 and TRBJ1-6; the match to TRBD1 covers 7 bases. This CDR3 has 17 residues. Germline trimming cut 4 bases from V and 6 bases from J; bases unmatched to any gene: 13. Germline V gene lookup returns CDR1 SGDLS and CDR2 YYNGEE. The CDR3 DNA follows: TGTGCCAGCAGCCCCGGCGGAAGGGGACAGCTTAATTCACCCCTCCACTTT. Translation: CASSPGGRGQLNSPLHF.

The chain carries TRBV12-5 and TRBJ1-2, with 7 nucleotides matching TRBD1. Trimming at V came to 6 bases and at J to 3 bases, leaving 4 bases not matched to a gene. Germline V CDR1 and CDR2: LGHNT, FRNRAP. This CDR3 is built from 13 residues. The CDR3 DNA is TGTGCTAGTGGCCGACAGGGTGACTATGGCTACACCTTC. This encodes CASGRQGDYGYTF.

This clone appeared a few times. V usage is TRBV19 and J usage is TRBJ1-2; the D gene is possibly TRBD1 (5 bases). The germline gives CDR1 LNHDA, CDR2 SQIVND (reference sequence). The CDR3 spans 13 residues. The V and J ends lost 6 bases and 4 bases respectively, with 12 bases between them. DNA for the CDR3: TGTGCCAGTAGCCCGGGGGTCGGCTATGGCTACACCTTC. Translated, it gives CASSPGVGYGYTF.

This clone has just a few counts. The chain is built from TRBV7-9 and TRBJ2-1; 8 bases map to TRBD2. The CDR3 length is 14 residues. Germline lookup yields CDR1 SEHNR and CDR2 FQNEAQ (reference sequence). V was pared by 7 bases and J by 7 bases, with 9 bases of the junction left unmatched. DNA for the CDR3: TGTGCCAGCACCTCCTCGGGAGGGAAGAATGAGCAGTTCTTC. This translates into CASTSSGGKNEQFF. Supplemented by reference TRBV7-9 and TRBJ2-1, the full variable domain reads DTGVSQNPRHKITKRGQNVTFRCDPISEHNRLYWYRQTLGQGPEFLTYFQNEAQLEKSRLLSDRFSAERPKGSFSTLEIQRTEQGDSAMYLCASTSSGGKNEQFFGPGTRLTVL.

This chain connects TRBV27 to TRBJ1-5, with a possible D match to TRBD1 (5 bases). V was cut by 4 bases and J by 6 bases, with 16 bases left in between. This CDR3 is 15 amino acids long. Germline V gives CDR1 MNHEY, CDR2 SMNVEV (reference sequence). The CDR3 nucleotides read TGTGCCAGCAGTTCAGTTAAAGGGGCGCTTCAGCCCCAGCATTTT. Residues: CASSSVKGALQPQHF.

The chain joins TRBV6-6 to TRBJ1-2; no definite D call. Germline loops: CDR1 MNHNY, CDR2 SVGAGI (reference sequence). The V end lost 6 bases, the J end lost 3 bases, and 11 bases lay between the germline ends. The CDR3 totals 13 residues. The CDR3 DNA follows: TGTGCCAGCAGCCTCGGTCAGGACTATGGCTACACCTTC. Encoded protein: CASSLGQDYGYTF.

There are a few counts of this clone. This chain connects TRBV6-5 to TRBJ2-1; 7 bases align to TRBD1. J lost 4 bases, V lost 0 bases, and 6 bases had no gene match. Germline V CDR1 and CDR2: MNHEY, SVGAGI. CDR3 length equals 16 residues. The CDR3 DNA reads TGTGCCAGCAGTTACTCTCTAGGACAGGATTACAATGAGCAGTTCTTC. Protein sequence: CASSYSLGQDYNEQFF.

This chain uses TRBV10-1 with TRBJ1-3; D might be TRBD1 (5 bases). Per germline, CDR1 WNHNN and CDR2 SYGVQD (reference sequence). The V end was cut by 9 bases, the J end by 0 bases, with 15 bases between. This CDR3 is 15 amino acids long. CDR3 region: CARPAPGGSGNTIYF. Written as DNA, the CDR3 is TGCGCCAGGCCCGCGCCCGGGGGCTCTGGAAACACCATATATTTT.

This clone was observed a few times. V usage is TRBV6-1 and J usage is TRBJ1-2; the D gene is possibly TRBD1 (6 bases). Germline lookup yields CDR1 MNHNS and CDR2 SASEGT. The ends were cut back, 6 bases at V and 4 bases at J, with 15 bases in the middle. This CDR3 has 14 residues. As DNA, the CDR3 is TGTGCCAGCAGGCGATGGGGGCAGAGCTATGGCTACACCTTC. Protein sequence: CASRRWGQSYGYTF.

This chain's CDR3 is CASSVSGGGNGALHF. The CDR3 nucleotides are TGTGCCAGCAGCGTCTCAGGGGGCGGTAATGGGGCCCTCCACTTT. The rearrangement links TRBV6-1 to TRBJ1-6; 8 bases agree with TRBD1. There are 15 residues in the CDR3. Germline trimming cut 6 bases from V and 14 bases from J; bases unmatched to any gene: 15. Germline CDR1 and CDR2: MNHNS and SASEGT.

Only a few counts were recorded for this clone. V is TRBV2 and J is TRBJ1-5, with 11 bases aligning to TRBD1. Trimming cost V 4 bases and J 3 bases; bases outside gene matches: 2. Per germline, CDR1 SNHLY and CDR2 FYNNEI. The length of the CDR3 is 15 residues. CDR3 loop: CASSADRGHNQPQHF. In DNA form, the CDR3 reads TGTGCCAGCAGTGCGGACAGGGGGCACAATCAGCCCCAGCATTTT.

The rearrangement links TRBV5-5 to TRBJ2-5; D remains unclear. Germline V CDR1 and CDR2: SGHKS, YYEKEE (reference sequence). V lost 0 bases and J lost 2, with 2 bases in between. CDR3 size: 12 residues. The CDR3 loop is CASSLAQETQYF. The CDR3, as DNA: TGTGCCAGCAGCTTGGCACAAGAGACCCAGTACTTC.

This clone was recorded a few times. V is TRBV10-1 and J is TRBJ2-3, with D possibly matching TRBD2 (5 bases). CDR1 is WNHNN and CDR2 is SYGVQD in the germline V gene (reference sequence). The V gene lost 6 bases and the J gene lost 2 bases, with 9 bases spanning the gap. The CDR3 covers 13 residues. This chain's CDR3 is CASSGLITDTQYF. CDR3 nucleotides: TGCGCCAGCAGCGGACTGATCACAGATACGCAGTATTTT.

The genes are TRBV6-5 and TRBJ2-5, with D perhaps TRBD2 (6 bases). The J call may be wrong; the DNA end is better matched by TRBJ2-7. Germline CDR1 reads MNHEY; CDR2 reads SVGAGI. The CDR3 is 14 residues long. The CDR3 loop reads CASSYSVGEVEQYF. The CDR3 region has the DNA TGTGCCAGCAGTTACTCGGTAGGGGAGGTCGAGCAGTACTTC.